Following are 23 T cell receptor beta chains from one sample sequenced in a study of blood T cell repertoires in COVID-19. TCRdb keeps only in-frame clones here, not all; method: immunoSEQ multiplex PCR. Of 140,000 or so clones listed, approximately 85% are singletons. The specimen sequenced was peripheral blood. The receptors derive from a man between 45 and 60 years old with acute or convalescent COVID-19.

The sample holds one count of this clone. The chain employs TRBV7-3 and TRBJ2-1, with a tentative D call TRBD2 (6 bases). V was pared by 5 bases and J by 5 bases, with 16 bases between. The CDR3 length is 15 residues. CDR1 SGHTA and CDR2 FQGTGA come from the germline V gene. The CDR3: CASSLRSTSNNEQFF. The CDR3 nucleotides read TGTGCCAGCAGCCTCCGATCTACTAGCAACAATGAGCAGTTCTTC. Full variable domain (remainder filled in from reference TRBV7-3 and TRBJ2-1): GAGVSQTPSNKVTEKGKYVELRCDPISGHTALYWYRQSLGQGPEFLIYFQGTGAADDSGLPNDRFFAVRPEGSVSTLKIQRTERGDSAVYLCASSLRSTSNNEQFFGPGTRLTVL.

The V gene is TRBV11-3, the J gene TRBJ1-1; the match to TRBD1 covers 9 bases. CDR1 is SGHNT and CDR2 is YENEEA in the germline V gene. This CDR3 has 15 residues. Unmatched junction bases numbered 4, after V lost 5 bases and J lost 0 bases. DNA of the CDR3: TGTGCCAGCAGCCCACAGGGGGCCTTGAACACTGAAGCTTTCTTT. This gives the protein CASSPQGALNTEAFF.

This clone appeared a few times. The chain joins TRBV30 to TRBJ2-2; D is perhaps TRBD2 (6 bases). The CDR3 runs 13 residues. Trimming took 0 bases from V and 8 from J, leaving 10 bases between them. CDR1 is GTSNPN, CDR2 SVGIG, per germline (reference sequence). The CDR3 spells CAWSVSGVGELFF. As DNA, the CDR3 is TGTGCCTGGAGTGTTTCGGGGGTAGGGGAGCTGTTTTTT. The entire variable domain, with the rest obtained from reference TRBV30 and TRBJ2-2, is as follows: SQTIHQWPATLVQPVGSPLSLECTVEGTSNPNLYWYRQAAGRGLQLLFYSVGIGQISSEVPQNLSASRPQDRQFILSSKKLLLSDSGFYLCAWSVSGVGELFFGEGSRLTVL.

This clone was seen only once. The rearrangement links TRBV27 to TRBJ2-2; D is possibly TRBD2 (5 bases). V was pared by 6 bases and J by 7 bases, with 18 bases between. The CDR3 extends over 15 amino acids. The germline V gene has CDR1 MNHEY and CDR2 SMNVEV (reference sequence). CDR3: CASRIGKAGGGELFF. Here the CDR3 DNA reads TGTGCCAGCAGAATCGGGAAAGCCGGAGGCGGGGAGCTGTTTTTT.

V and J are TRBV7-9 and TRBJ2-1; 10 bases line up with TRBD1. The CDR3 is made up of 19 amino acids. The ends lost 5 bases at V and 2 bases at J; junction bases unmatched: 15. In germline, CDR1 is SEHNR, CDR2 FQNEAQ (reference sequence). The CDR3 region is CASSTSISWDRGAYNEQFF. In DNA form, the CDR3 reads TGTGCCAGCAGCACCTCGATTTCGTGGGACAGGGGCGCCTACAATGAGCAGTTCTTC.

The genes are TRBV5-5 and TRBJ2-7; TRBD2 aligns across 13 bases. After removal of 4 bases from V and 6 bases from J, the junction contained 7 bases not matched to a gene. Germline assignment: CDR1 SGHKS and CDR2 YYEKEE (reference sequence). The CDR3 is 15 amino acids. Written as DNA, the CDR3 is TGTGCCAGCAGCAGAACGGGACTAGCGGGATCCGAGCAGTACTTC. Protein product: CASSRTGLAGSEQYF.

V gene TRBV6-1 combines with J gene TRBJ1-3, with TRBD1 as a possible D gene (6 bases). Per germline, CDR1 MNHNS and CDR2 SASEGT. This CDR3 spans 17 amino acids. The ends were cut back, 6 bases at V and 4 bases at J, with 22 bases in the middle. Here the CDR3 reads CASSERPGDMLGNTIYF. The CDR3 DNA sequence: TGTGCCAGCAGCGAACGGCCAGGGGATATGTTAGGAAACACCATATATTTT.

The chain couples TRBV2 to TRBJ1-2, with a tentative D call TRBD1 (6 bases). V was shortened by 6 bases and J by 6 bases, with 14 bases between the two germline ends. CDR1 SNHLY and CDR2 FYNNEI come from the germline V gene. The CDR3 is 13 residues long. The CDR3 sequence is CASRLTGMDGYTF. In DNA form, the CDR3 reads TGTGCCAGCAGACTAACAGGGATGGATGGCTACACCTTC.

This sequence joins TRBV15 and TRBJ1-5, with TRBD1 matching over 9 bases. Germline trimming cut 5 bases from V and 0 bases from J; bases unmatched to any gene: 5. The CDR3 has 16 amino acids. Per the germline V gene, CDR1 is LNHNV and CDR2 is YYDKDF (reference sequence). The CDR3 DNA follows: TGTGCCACCAGCGACCGGGACAGGGATAGCAATCAGCCCCAGCATTTT. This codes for CATSDRDRDSNQPQHF.

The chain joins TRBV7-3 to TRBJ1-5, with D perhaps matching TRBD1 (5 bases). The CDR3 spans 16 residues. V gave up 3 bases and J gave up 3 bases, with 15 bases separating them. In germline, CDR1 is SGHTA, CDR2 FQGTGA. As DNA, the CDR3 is TGTGCCAGCAGCTTGATCCCGGGGGTTGACAATCAGCCCCAGCATTTT. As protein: CASSLIPGVDNQPQHF.

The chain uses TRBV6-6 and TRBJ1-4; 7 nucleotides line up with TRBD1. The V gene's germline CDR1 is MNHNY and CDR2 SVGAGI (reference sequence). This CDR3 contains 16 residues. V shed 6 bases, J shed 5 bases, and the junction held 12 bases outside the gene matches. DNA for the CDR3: TGTGCCAGCAGCAGACGGATAAACAGGGGAAATGAAAAACTGTTTTTT. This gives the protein CASSRRINRGNEKLFF.

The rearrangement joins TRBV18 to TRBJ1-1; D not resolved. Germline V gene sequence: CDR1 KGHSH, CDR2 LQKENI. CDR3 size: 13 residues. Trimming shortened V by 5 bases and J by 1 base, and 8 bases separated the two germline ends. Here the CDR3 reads CASSAGWNTEAFF. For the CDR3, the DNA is TGTGCCAGCTCAGCAGGATGGAACACTGAAGCTTTCTTT.

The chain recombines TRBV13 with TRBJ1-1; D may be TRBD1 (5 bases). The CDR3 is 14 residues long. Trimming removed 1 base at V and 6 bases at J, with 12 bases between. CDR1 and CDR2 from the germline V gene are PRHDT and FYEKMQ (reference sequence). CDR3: CASSLEWGRSEAFF. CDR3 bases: TGTGCCAGCAGCTTAGAGTGGGGGAGGTCTGAAGCTTTCTTT.

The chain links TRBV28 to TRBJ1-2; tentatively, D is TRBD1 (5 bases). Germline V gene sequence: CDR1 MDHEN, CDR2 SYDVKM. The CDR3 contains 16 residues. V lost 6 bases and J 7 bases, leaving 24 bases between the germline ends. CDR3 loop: CASSPVGGWGSIGYTF. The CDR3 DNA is TGTGCCAGCAGCCCTGTGGGGGGTTGGGGCTCTATTGGCTACACCTTC.

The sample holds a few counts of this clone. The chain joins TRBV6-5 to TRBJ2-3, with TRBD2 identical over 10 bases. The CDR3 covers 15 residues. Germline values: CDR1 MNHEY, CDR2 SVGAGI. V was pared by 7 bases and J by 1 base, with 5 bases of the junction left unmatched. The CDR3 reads CASTSGGAGTDTQYF. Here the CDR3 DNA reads TGTGCCAGCACTAGCGGGGGTGCAGGCACAGATACGCAGTATTTT.

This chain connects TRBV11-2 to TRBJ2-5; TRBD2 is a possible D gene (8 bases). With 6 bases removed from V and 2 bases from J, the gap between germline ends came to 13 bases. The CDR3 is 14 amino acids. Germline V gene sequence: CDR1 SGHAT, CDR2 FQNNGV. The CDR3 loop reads CASRRGDSQETQYF. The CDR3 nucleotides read TGTGCCAGCAGGCGGGGGGACAGTCAAGAGACCCAGTACTTC.

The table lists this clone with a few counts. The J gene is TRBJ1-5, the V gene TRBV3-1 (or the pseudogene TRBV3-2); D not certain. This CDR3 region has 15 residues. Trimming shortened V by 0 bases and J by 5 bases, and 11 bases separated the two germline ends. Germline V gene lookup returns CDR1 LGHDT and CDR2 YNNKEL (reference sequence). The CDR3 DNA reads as TGTGCCAGCAGCCAAGACCCCTCAGGTGATCAGCCCCAGCATTTT. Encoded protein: CASSQDPSGDQPQHF.

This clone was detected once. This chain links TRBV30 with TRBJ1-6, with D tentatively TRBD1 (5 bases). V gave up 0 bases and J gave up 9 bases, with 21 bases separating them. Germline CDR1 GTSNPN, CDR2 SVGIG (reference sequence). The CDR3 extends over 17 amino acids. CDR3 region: CAWSVPGGGWGFSPLHF. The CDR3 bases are TGTGCCTGGAGTGTACCCGGGGGAGGGTGGGGATTTTCACCCCTCCACTTT. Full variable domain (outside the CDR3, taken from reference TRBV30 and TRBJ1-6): SQTIHQWPATLVQPVGSPLSLECTVEGTSNPNLYWYRQAAGRGLQLLFYSVGIGQISSEVPQNLSASRPQDRQFILSSKKLLLSDSGFYLCAWSVPGGGWGFSPLHFGNGTRLTVT.

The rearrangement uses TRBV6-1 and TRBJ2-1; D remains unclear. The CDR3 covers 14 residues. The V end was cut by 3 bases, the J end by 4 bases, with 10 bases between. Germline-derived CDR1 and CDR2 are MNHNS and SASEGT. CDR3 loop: CASSDLVRYNEQFF. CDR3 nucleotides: TGTGCCAGCAGTGACCTGGTGAGATACAATGAGCAGTTCTTC.

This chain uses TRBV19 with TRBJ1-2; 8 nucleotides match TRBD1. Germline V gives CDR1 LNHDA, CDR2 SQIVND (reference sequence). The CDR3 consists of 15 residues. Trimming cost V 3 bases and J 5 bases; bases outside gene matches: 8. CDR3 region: CASSISTGAIYGYTF. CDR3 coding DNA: TGTGCCAGTAGTATCTCGACAGGGGCTATTTATGGCTACACCTTC.

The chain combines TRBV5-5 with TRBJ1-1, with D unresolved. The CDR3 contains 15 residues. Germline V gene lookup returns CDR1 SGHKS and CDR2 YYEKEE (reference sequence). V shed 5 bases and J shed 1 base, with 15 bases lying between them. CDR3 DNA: TGTGCCAGCAGACCTAGCGGCACACCGAACACTGAAGCTTTCTTT. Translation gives CASRPSGTPNTEAFF.

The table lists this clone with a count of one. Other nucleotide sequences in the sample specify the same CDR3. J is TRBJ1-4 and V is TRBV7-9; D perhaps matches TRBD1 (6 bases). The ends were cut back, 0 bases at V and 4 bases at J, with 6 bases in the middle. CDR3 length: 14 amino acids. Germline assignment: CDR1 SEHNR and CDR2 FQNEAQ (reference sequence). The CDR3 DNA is TGTGCCAGCAGCTTAGCACAGGGTAATGAAAAACTGTTTTTT. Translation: CASSLAQGNEKLFF.

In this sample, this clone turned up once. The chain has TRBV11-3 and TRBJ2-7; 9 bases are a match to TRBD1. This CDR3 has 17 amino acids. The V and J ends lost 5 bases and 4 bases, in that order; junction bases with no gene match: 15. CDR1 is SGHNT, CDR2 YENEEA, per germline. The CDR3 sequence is CASSPRFPGQGSYEQYF. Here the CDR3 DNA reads TGTGCCAGCAGCCCCAGGTTCCCTGGACAGGGGTCTTACGAGCAGTACTTC.